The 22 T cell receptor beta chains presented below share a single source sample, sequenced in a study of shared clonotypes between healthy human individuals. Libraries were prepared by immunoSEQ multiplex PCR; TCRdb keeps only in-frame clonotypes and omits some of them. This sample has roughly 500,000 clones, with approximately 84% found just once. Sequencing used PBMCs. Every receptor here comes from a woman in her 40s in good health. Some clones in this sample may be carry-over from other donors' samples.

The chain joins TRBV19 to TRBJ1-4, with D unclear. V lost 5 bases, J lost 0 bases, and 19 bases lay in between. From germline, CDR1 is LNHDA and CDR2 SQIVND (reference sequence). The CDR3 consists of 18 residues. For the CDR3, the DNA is TGTGCCAGTAGTTTTCGGAGGATAACTTCTGCAACTAATGAAAAACTGTTTTTT. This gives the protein CASSFRRITSATNEKLFF.

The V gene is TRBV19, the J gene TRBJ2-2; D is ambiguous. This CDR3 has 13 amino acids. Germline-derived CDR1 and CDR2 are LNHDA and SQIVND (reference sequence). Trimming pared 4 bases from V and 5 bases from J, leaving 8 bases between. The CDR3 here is CASSSGRTGELFF. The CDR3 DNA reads TGTGCCAGTAGTAGCGGTCGGACCGGGGAGCTGTTTTTT. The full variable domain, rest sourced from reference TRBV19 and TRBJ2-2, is DGGITQSPKYLFRKEGQNVTLSCEQNLNHDAMYWYRQDPGQGLRLIYYSQIVNDFQKGDIAEGYSVSREKKESFPLTVTSAQKNPTAFYLCASSSGRTGELFFGEGSRLTVL.

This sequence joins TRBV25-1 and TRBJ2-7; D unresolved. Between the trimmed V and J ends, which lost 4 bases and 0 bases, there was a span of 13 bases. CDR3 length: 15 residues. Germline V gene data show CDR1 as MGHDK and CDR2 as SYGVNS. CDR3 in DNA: TGTGCCAGCAGTGGGGTCGGTCTTTTCTCCTACGAGCAGTACTTC. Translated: CASSGVGLFSYEQYF.

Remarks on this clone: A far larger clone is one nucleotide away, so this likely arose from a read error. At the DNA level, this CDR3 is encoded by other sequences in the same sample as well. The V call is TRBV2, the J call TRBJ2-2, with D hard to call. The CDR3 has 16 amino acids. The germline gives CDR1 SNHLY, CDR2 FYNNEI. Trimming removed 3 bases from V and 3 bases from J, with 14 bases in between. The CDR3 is CASSDRAYGDTGELFF. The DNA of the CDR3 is TGTGCCAGCAGTGACCGGGCATATGGGGACACCGGGGAGCTGTTTTTT.

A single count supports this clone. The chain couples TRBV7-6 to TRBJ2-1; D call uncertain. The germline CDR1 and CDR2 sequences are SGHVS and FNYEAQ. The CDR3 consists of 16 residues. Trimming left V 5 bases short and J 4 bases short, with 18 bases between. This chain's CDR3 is CASSKYIDSNYNEQFF. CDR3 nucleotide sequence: TGTGCCAGCAGCAAGTACATCGACTCGAATTACAATGAGCAGTTCTTC.

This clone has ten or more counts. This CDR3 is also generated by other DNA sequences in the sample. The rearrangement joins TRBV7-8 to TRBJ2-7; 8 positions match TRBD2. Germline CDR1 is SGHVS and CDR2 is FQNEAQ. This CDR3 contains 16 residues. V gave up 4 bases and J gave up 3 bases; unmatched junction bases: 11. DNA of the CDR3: TGTGCCAGCAGCTCTGGAGCGGGAGCAATAGTCTACGAGCAGTACTTC. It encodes CASSSGAGAIVYEQYF.

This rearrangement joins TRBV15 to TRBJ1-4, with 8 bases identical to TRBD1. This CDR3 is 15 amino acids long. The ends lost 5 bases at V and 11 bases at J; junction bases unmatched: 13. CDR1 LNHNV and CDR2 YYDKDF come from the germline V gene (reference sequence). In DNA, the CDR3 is TGTGCCACCAGCCTCGACTTAGACAGGGGAGGGAAACTGTTTTTT. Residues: CATSLDLDRGGKLFF.

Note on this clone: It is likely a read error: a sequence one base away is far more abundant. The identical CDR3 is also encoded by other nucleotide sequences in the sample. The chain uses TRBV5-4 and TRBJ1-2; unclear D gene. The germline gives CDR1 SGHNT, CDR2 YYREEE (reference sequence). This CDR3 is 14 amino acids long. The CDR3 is CASSLDRGSYGYTF. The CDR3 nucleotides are TGTGCTAGCAGCTTGGATCGGGGTAGCTATGGCTACACCTTC. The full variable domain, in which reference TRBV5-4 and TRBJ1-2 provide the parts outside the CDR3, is ETGVTQSPTHLIKTRGQQVTLRCSSQSGHNTVSWYQQALGQGPQFIFQYYREEENGRGNFPPRFSGLQFPNYSSELNVNALELDDSALYLCASSLDRGSYGYTFGSGTRLTVV.

The CDR3 spells CATSRDLAGGPVIENIQYF. The CDR3 DNA follows: TGTGCCACCAGCAGAGATTTGGCGGGAGGGCCTGTTATCGAAAACATTCAGTACTTC. The V call is TRBV15, the J call TRBJ2-4, with 9 positions matching TRBD2. J gave up 5 bases and V 0 bases, and 14 bases lay outside the gene matches. Germline CDR1 is LNHNV and CDR2 is YYDKDF (reference sequence). The length of the CDR3 is 19 residues.

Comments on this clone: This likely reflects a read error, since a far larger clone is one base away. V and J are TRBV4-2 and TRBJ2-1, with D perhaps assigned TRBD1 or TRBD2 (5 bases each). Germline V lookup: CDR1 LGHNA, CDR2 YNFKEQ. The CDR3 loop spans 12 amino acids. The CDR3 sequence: CVSSQVGEEQFF. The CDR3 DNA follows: TGTGTCAGCAGCCAAGTGGGGGAAGAGCAGTTCTTC.

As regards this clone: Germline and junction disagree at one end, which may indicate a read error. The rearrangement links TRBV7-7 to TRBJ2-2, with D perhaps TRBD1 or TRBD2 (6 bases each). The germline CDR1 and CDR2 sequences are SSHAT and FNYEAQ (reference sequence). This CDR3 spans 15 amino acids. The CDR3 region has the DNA TGTGCTAGCAGCCCTTCGTGGGGGGCCACCGGGGAGCTGTTTTTT. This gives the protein CASSPSWGATGELFF.

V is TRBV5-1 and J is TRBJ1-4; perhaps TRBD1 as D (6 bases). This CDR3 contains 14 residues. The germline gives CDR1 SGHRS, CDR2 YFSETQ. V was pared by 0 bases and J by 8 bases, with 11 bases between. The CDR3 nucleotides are TGCGCCAGCAGCTTGGGGTACAGGGACGAAAAACTGTTTTTT. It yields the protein CASSLGYRDEKLFF.

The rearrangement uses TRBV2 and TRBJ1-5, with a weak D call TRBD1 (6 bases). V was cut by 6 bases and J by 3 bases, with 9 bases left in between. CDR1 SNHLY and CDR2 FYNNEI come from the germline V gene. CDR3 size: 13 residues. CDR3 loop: CASRRQVNQPQHF. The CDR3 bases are TGTGCCAGCAGGAGACAGGTCAATCAGCCCCAGCATTTT.

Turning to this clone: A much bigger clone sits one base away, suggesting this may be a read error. CDR3 protein: CASSRGLASYNEQFF. CDR3 nucleotide sequence: TGTGCCAGCTCACGGGGACTAGCGTCCTACAATGAGCAGTTCTTC. The chain combines TRBV18 with TRBJ2-1, with TRBD2 matching over 10 bases. CDR3 length: 15 residues. Germline V CDR1 and CDR2: KGHSH, LQKENI. J gave up 1 base and V 4 bases, and 1 base lay outside the gene matches.

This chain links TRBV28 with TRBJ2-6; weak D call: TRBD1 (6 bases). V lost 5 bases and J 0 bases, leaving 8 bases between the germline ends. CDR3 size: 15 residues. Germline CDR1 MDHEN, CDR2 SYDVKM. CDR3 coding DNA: TGTGCCAGCAGTGGGGGCCGCTCTGGGGCCAACGTCCTGACTTTC. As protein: CASSGGRSGANVLTF.

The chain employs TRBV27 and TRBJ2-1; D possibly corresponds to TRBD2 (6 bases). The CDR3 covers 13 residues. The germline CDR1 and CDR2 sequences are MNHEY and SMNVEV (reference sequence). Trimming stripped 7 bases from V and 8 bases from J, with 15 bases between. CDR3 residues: CASTGTLGHEQFF. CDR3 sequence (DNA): TGTGCCAGCACCGGGACTTTGGGTCATGAGCAGTTCTTC.

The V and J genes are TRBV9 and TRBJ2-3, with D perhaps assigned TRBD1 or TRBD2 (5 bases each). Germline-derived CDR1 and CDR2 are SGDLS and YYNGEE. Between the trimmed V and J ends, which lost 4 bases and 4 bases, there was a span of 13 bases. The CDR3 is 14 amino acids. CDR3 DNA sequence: TGTGCCAGCAGCCCGTACCGGGGACCAGATACGCAGTATTTT. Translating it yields CASSPYRGPDTQYF. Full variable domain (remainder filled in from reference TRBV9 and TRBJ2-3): DSGVTQTPKHLITATGQRVTLRCSPRSGDLSVYWYQQSLDQGLQFLIQYYNGEERAKGNILERFSAQQFPDLHSELNLSSLELGDSALYFCASSPYRGPDTQYFGPGTRLTVL.

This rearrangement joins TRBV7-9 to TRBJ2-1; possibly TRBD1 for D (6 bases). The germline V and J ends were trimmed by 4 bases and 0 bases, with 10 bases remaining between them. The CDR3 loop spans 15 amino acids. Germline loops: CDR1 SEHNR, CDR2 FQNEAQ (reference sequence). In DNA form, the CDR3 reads TGTGCCAGCAGCTCAGGGGCCTCCTCCTACAATGAGCAGTTCTTC. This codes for CASSSGASSYNEQFF.

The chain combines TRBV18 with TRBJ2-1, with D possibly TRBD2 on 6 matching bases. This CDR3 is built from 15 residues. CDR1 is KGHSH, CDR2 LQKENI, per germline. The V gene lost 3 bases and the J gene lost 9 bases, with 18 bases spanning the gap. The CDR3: CASSPYPEGPGEQFF. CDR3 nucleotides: TGTGCCAGCTCACCGTACCCGGAGGGTCCGGGTGAGCAGTTCTTC.

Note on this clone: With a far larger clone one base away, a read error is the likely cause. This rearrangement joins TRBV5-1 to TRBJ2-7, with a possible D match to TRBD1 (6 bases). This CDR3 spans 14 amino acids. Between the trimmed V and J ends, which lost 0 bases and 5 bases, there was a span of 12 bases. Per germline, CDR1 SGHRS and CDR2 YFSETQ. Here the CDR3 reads CASSLGDMDHEQYF. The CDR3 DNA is TGCGCCAGCAGCTTGGGGGACATGGACCACGAGCAGTACTTC.

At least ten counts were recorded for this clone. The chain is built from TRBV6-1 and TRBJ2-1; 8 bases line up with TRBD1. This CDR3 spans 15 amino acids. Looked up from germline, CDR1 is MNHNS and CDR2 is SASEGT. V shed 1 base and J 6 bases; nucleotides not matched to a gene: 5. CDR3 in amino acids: CASSEGYRGFNEQFF. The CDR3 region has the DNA TGTGCCAGCAGTGAAGGGTACAGGGGGTTCAATGAGCAGTTCTTC.

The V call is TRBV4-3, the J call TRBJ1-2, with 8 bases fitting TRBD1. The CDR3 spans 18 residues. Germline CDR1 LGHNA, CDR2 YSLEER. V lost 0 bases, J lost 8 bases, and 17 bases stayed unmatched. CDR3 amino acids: CASSQDVRSRGTGWGYTF. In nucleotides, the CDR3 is TGCGCCAGCAGCCAAGATGTACGTTCCCGCGGGACAGGCTGGGGCTACACCTTC.